The sequence of this T cell receptor (beta chain) was determined in a study of beta chain features in type 1 diabetes. Isolated RNA was reverse transcribed in full, so expressed TCRB transcripts were sequenced. Generated by immunoSEQ multiplex PCR, the TCRdb table keeps only in-frame clones and is missing some. The data hold 200,000 to 250,000 clones, with less than 35% observed a single time. There are a few counts of this clone. The clonotype originates from a man aged 25-40 years in good health. Sequenced: central memory CD4+ T cells from blood.

DNA for the CDR3: TGCGCCAGCAGCCGCCAAGATCTAATCGGGGTCGGACATGAGCAGTTCTTC. Its protein product is CASSRQDLIGVGHEQFF. The chain carries TRBV4-1 and TRBJ2-1; D possibly corresponds to TRBD2 (5 bases). CDR3 length: 17 residues. CDR1 is MGHRA, CDR2 YSYEKL, per germline. Trimming shortened V by 4 bases and J by 8 bases, and 24 bases separated the two germline ends.